One T cell receptor (beta chain) is described in this entry. The sample originates from a study of cytomegalovirus exposure and HLA in healthy donors. The germline CDR1 and CDR2 sequences are MDHEN and SYDVKM. Trimming removed 5 bases from V and 1 base from J, with 8 bases in between. The length of the CDR3 is 13 residues. Sequencing used immunoSEQ multiplex PCR; TCRdb keeps in-frame clones, though not all of them. The sample yields about 120,000 clones, more than 70% seen once. This chain joins TRBV28 and TRBJ1-1; a weak D match, TRBD1 (5 bases). The sequence came from a woman younger than 35 in good health and CMV-seronegative. What was sequenced was PBMCs. The CDR3 sequence is CASSAGSNTEAFF. CDR3 in DNA: TGTGCCAGCAGTGCAGGGTCGAACACTGAAGCTTTCTTT.